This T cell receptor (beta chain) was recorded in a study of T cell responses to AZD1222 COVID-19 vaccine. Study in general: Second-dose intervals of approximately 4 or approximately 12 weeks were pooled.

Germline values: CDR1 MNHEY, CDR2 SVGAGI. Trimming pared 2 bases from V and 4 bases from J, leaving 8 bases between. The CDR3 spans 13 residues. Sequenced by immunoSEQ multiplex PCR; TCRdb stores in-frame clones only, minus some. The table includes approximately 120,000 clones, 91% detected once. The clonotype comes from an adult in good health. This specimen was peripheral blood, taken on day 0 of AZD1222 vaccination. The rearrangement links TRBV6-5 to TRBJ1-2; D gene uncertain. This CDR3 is CASSYRAAYGYTF. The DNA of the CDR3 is TGTGCCAGCAGTTACAGGGCTGCCTATGGCTACACCTTC.